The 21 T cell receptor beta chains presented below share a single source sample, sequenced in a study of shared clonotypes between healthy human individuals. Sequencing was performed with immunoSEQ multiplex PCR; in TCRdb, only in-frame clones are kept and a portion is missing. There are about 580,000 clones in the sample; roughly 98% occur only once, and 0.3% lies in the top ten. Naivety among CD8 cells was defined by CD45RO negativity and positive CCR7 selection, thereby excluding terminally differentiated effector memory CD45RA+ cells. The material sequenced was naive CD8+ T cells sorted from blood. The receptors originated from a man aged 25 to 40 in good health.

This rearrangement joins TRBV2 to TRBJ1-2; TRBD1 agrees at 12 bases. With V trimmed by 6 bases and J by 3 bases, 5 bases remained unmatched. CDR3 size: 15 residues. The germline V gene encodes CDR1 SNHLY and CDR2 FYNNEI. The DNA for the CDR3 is TGTGCCAGCAGGGCCGGGACAGGGGGCGACTATGGCTACACCTTC. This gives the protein CASRAGTGGDYGYTF.

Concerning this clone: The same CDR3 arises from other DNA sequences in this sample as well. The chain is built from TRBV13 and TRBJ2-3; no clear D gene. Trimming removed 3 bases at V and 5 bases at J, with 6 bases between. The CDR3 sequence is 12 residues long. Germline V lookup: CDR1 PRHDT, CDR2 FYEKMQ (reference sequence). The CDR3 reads CASSLSVDTQYF. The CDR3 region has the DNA TGTGCCAGCAGCTTGTCGGTAGATACGCAGTATTTT.

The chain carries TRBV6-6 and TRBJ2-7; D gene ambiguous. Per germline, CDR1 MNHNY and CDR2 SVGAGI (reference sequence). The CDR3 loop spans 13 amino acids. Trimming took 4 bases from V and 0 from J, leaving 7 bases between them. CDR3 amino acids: CASSLQSSYEQYF. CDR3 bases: TGTGCCAGCAGTTTACAGTCCTCCTACGAGCAGTACTTC.

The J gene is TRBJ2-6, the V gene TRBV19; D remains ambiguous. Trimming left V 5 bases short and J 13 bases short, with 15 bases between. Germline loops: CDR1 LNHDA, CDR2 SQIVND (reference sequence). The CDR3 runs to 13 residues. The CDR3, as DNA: TGTGCCAGTAGTTCCCCAGGCGTCCAGGTCCTGACTTTC. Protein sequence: CASSSPGVQVLTF.

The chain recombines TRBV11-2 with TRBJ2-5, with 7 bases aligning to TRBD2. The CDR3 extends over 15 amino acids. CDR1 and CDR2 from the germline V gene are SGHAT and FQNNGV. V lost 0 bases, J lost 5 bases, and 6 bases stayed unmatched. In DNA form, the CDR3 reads TGTGCCAGCAGCTTAGAAGCGGGACGGGGGGAGACCCAGTACTTC. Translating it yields CASSLEAGRGETQYF.

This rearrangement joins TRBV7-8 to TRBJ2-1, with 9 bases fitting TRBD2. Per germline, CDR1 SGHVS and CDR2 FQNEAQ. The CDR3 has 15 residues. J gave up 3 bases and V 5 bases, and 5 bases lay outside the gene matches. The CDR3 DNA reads TGTGCCAGCAGCACGATTAGCGGGGGCTACAATGAGCAGTTCTTC. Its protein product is CASSTISGGYNEQFF.

The chain's CDR3 is CASSYSGRNNEQFF. CDR3 bases: TGTGCCAGCAGTTACTCAGGCAGAAACAATGAGCAGTTCTTC. The rearrangement joins TRBV6-5 to TRBJ2-1; D is unresolved. The CDR3 is 14 residues long. CDR1 is MNHEY and CDR2 is SVGAGI in the germline V gene. The V end lost 0 bases, the J end lost 5 bases, and 8 bases lay between the germline ends.

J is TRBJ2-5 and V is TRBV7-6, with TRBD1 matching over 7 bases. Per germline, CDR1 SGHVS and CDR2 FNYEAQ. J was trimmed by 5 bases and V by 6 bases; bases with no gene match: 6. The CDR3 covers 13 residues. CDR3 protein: CASSQDRWETQYF. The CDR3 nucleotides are TGTGCCAGCAGTCAGGACAGGTGGGAGACCCAGTACTTC.

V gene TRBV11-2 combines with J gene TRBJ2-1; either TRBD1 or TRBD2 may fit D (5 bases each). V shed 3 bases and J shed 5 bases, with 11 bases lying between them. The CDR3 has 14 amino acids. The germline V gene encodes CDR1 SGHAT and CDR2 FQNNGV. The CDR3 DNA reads TGTGCCAGCAGCTTGAAACGGGACCACAATGAGCAGTTCTTC. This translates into CASSLKRDHNEQFF.

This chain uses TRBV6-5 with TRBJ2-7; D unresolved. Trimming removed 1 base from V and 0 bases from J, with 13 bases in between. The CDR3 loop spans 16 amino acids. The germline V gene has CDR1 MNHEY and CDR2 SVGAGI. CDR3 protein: CASSYFPGTASYEQYF. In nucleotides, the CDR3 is TGTGCCAGCAGTTACTTCCCCGGAACAGCCTCCTACGAGCAGTACTTC.

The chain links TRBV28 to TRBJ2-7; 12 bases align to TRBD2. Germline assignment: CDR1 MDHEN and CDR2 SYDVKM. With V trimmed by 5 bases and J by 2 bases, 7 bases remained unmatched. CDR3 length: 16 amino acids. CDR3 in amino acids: CASSPSGRGWTYEQYF. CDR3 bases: TGTGCCAGCAGTCCTAGCGGGAGGGGTTGGACCTACGAGCAGTACTTC. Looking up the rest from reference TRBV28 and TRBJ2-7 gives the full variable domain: DVKVTQSSRYLVKRTGEKVFLECVQDMDHENMFWYRQDPGLGLRLIYFSYDVKMKEKGDIPEGYSVSREKKERFSLILESASTNQTSMYLCASSPSGRGWTYEQYFGPGTRLTVT.

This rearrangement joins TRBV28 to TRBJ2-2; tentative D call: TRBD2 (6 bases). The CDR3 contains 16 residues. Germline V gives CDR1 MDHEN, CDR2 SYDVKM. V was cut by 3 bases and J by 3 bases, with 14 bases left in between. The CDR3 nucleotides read TGTGCCAGCAGTTTGGGATCTAGCGCCTACACCGGGGAGCTGTTTTTT. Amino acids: CASSLGSSAYTGELFF.

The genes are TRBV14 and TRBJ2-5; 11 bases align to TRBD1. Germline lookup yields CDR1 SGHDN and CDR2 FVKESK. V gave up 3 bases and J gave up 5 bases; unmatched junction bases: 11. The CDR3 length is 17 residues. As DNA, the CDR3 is TGTGCCAGCAGCCAGCCCGGACAGGGGGCACTTGGTGAGACCCAGTACTTC. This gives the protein CASSQPGQGALGETQYF.

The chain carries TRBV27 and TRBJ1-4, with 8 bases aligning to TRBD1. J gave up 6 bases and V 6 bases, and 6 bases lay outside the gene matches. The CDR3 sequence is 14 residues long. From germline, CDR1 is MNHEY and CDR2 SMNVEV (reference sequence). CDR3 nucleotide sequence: TGTGCCAGCAGCCTCAGGGGGCCGGATGAAAAACTGTTTTTT. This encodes CASSLRGPDEKLFF.

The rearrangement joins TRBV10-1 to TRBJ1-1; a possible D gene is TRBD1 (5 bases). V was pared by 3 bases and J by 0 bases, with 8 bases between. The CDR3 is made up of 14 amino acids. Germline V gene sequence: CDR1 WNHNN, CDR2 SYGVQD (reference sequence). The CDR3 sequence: CASSDRDLNTEAFF. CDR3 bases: TGCGCCAGCAGTGACAGGGATCTGAACACTGAAGCTTTCTTT.

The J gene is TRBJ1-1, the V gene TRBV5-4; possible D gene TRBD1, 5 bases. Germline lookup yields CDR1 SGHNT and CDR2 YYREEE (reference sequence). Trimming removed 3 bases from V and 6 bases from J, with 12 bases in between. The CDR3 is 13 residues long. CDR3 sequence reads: CASSSGHLPEAFF. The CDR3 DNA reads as TGTGCCAGCAGCTCCGGACACCTTCCTGAAGCTTTCTTT.

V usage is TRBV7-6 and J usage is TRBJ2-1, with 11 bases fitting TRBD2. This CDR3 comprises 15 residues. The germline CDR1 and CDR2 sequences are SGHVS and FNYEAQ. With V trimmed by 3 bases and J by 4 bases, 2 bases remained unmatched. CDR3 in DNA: TGTGCCAGCAGCTTGGGACTAGCGGCGTACAATGAGCAGTTCTTC. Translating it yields CASSLGLAAYNEQFF.

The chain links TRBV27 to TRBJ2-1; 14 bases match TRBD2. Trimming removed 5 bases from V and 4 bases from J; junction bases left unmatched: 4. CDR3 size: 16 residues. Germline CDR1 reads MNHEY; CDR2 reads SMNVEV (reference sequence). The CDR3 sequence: CASSRLAGGQYNEQFF. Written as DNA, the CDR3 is TGTGCCAGCAGTAGACTAGCGGGAGGGCAATACAATGAGCAGTTCTTC.

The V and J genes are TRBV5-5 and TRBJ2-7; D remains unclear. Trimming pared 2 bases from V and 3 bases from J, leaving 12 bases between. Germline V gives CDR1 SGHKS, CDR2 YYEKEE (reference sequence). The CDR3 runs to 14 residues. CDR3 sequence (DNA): TGTGCCAGCAGCTTACCCACAAAGAGCTACGAGCAGTACTTC. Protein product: CASSLPTKSYEQYF.

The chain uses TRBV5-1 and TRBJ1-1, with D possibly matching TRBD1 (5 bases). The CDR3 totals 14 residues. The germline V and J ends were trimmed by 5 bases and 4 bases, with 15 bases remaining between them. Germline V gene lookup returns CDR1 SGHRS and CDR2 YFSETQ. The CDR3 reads CASRVEGWGTEAFF. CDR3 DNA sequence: TGCGCCAGCAGGGTTGAGGGGTGGGGCACTGAAGCTTTCTTT.

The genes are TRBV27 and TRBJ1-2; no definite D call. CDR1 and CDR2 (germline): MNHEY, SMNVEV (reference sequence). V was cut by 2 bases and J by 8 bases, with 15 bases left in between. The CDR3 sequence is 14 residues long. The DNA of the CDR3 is TGTGCCAGCAGTTTACAATACGGGAGCTGGGGCTACACCTTC. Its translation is CASSLQYGSWGYTF.